This T cell receptor (beta chain) was profiled in a study of blood T cell repertoires in COVID-19. Study-wide background: T cells, B-cell-depleted T cells, or PBMCs provided the cDNA or gDNA that served as material.

The germline CDR1 and CDR2 sequences are LGHDT and YNNKEL (reference sequence). V gave up 4 bases and J gave up 4 bases, with 14 bases separating them. The CDR3 is made up of 15 amino acids. Repertoires were generated with immunoSEQ multiplex PCR, while TCRdb's copy carries only in-frame clones and drops some. The sample consists of some 520,000 clones, nearly 90% of them appearing once. The J gene is TRBJ1-3, the V gene TRBV3-1 (or the pseudogene TRBV3-2); D perhaps matches TRBD1 (5 bases). Specimen: peripheral blood. This receptor was obtained from a man aged 18 to 29 with COVID-19, enrolled during active disease. CDR3 amino acids: CASSRTVDRGNTIYF. In nucleotides, the CDR3 is TGTGCCAGCAGCCGGACCGTTGACAGAGGAAACACCATATATTTT.